These 27 T cell receptor beta chains originate from one sample sequenced in a study of blood T cell repertoires in COVID-19 (TCRdb year 2020). The method was the immunoSEQ multiplex PCR assay. TCRdb retrieved this table from immuneACCESS and kept in-frame rearrangements only. Not all clones are present; in checked studies, unresolved V genes account for under half, and no reason is known for the remainder. Present in this sample are 200,000 to 300,000 clones, about 79% of which were seen just once. The ten top clones hold 2% to 2.5% of the sample. The specimen was peripheral blood. These receptors came from a man in his forties who had recovered from COVID-19.

The CDR3 region has the DNA TGTGCCAGCAGCCCCACTCCCGGGGTTCTCCAGTTCTTC. As protein: CASSPTPGVLQFF. This rearrangement joins TRBV7-8 to TRBJ2-1, with a tentative D call TRBD2 (5 bases). V lost 5 bases and J lost 13, with 18 bases in between. The CDR3 is 13 residues long. CDR1 and CDR2 (germline): SGHVS, FQNEAQ.

The rearrangement uses TRBV30 and TRBJ2-6; no definite D call. Germline CDR1 GTSNPN, CDR2 SVGIG (reference sequence). The CDR3 loop spans 15 amino acids. V gave up 0 bases and J gave up 2 bases, with 8 bases separating them. The CDR3 DNA follows: TGTGCCTGGAGTGTAGGCGGAGCTGGGGCCAACGTCCTGACTTTC. Translation gives CAWSVGGAGANVLTF.

The CDR3 sequence is CASSRPGMPLHF. The CDR3 bases are TGTGCCAGCAGTCGCCCGGGGATGCCCCTCCACTTT. The chain has TRBV6-2 or TRBV6-3 and TRBJ1-6; D not resolved. The germline CDR1 and CDR2 sequences are MNHEY and SVGEGT. The CDR3 is 12 residues long. Between the trimmed V and J ends, which lost 5 bases and 13 bases, there was a span of 12 bases.

V usage is TRBV5-1 and J usage is TRBJ2-1; 10 bases are shared with TRBD2. Germline V gives CDR1 SGHRS, CDR2 YFSETQ. J was trimmed by 3 bases and V by 5 bases; bases with no gene match: 5. The CDR3 has 15 residues. The CDR3 sequence is CASRPGTSVYNEQFF. As DNA, the CDR3 is TGCGCCAGCAGGCCTGGGACTAGCGTCTACAATGAGCAGTTCTTC.

CDR3 protein: CASSLGGVSSGNTIYF. CDR3 in DNA: TGTGCCAGCAGCTTAGGGGGGGTGAGCTCTGGAAACACCATATATTTT. The V call is TRBV7-2, the J call TRBJ1-3, with D tentatively TRBD1 (5 bases). Trimming shortened V by 1 base and J by 0 bases, and 10 bases separated the two germline ends. From germline, CDR1 is SGHTA and CDR2 FQGNSA. The CDR3 contains 16 residues.

The chain is built from TRBV24-1 and TRBJ2-2; TRBD2 aligns across 7 bases. V lost 6 bases and J lost 4; bases outside the gene matches: 7. Germline V gene data show CDR1 as KGHDR and CDR2 as SFDVKD. There are 15 residues in the CDR3. The DNA of the CDR3 is TGTGCCACCAGTAATGCGGGGGACGTCACCGGGGAGCTGTTTTTT. Translation: CATSNAGDVTGELFF.

V is TRBV5-1 and J is TRBJ2-2; 7 positions agree with TRBD1. Germline V gives CDR1 SGHRS, CDR2 YFSETQ. The ends lost 3 bases at V and 7 bases at J; junction bases unmatched: 6. The CDR3 loop spans 14 amino acids. The CDR3: CASSSNRGGGELFF. The CDR3 nucleotides are TGCGCCAGCAGCTCTAACAGGGGCGGCGGGGAGCTGTTTTTT.

The chain carries TRBV7-8 and TRBJ1-1; D is undetermined. The CDR3 extends over 15 amino acids. CDR1 is SGHVS, CDR2 FQNEAQ, per germline. Trimming stripped 5 bases from V and 3 bases from J, with 16 bases between. DNA of the CDR3: TGTGCCAGCAGCCTCACGGCTAGACGGTACACTGAAGCTTTCTTT. Protein product: CASSLTARRYTEAFF.

V is TRBV6-5 and J is TRBJ2-7; 7 nucleotides align to TRBD1. The junction had 6 bases not matched to a gene; V was cut back by 4 bases and J by 3 bases. This CDR3 is 14 amino acids long. Germline-derived CDR1 and CDR2 are MNHEY and SVGAGI. The CDR3 DNA reads TGTGCCAGCAGTTTTGGGACAGTCAACTACGAGCAGTACTTC. It specifies CASSFGTVNYEQYF.

The V call is TRBV12-5, the J call TRBJ1-4, with a possible D match to TRBD1 (6 bases). The CDR3 totals 16 residues. Trimming pared 6 bases from V and 7 bases from J, leaving 21 bases between. Germline V lookup: CDR1 LGHNT, CDR2 FRNRAP. The CDR3 is CASGPGQPNGGEKLFF. In DNA form, the CDR3 reads TGTGCTAGTGGACCCGGACAGCCGAATGGGGGTGAAAAACTGTTTTTT.

The J gene is TRBJ1-1, the V gene TRBV7-2; possibly TRBD1 for D (5 bases). Between the trimmed V and J ends, which lost 1 base and 1 base, there was a span of 10 bases. The CDR3 runs to 15 residues. Germline CDR1 and CDR2: SGHTA and FQGNSA. Here the CDR3 DNA reads TGTGCCAGCAGCTTAGGAAGACAGTCGAACACTGAAGCTTTCTTT. Its translation is CASSLGRQSNTEAFF.

This chain links TRBV6-2 or TRBV6-3 with TRBJ2-5; D possibly corresponds to TRBD1 (5 bases). The length of the CDR3 is 20 residues. The ends were cut back, 2 bases at V and 2 bases at J, with 27 bases in the middle. Germline V gene lookup returns CDR1 MNHEY and CDR2 SVGEGT. The CDR3 here is CASSYRYYPGRQRLQETQYF. DNA of the CDR3: TGTGCCAGCAGTTACCGTTACTACCCGGGCCGACAGAGATTACAAGAGACCCAGTACTTC.

The chain couples TRBV2 to TRBJ2-7, with D unresolved. Germline-derived CDR1 and CDR2 are SNHLY and FYNNEI. V dropped 5 bases and J dropped 0 bases, with 8 bases sitting between them. The CDR3 runs 13 residues. The CDR3 DNA follows: TGTGCCAGCAGTAGAGATAGCTCCTACGAGCAGTACTTC. Protein product: CASSRDSSYEQYF. Full variable domain (missing parts from reference TRBV2 and TRBJ2-7): EPEVTQTPSHQVTQMGQEVILRCVPISNHLYFYWYRQILGQKVEFLVSFYNNEISEKSEIFDDQFSVERPDGSNFTLKIRSTKLEDSAMYFCASSRDSSYEQYFGPGTRLTVT.

CDR3 nucleotides: TGTGCCAGCAGCTTAGCGCGGAGCACCGGGGAGCTGTTTTTT. It encodes CASSLARSTGELFF. The chain has TRBV7-7 and TRBJ2-2; D is unclear. Trimming removed 0 bases at V and 4 bases at J, with 6 bases between. The CDR3 is 14 amino acids. Germline V gene data show CDR1 as SSHAT and CDR2 as FNYEAQ (reference sequence). Full variable domain (outside the CDR3, taken from reference TRBV7-7 and TRBJ2-2): GAGVSQSPRYKVTKRGQDVTLRCDPISSHATLYWYQQALGQGPEFLTYFNYEAQPDKSGLPSDRFSAERPEGSISTLTIQRTEQRDSAMYRCASSLARSTGELFFGEGSRLTVL.

The chain uses TRBV7-9 and TRBJ1-4; the D gene is possibly TRBD1 (5 bases). Trimming cost V 0 bases and J 8 bases, with 16 bases left between them. CDR1 and CDR2 (germline): SEHNR, FQNEAQ (reference sequence). This CDR3 spans 16 amino acids. The CDR3 loop reads CASSLARTQKGEKLFF. CDR3 nucleotide sequence: TGTGCCAGCAGCTTAGCGCGGACACAAAAGGGAGAAAAACTGTTTTTT.

The chain recombines TRBV2 with TRBJ2-4, with 13 bases that match TRBD2. V was pared by 6 bases and J by 0 bases, with 8 bases of the junction left unmatched. The CDR3 is made up of 18 amino acids. Looked up from germline, CDR1 is SNHLY and CDR2 is FYNNEI. CDR3 sequence: CASREPGLAGLAKNIQYF. The CDR3 DNA follows: TGTGCCAGCAGAGAACCGGGACTAGCGGGGTTAGCCAAAAACATTCAGTACTTC.

The chain employs TRBV19 and TRBJ1-4; possible D gene TRBD1, 6 bases. Germline values: CDR1 LNHDA, CDR2 SQIVND (reference sequence). Trimming left V 3 bases short and J 1 base short, with 12 bases between. This CDR3 spans 16 amino acids. CDR3 region: CASSIFARGTNEKLFF. Here the CDR3 DNA reads TGTGCCAGTAGTATTTTCGCCAGGGGAACTAATGAAAAACTGTTTTTT.

This clone was observed a handful of times. The J gene is TRBJ2-7, the V gene TRBV7-2, with 7 bases fitting TRBD1. Losses at the gene ends were 1 base for V and 3 bases for J; bases not matched to a gene: 0. The CDR3 is 13 amino acids. Germline V gene lookup returns CDR1 SGHTA and CDR2 FQGNSA. Here the CDR3 reads CASSLGTGYEQYF. The CDR3 coding sequence is TGTGCCAGCAGCTTAGGGACAGGCTACGAGCAGTACTTC.

The chain has TRBV11-2 and TRBJ1-1; D gene ambiguous. The CDR3 is 17 residues long. Looked up from germline, CDR1 is SGHAT and CDR2 is FQNNGV. With 0 bases removed from V and 1 base from J, the gap between germline ends came to 15 bases. The CDR3 sequence is CASSLETAVSWNTEAFF. CDR3 in DNA: TGTGCCAGCAGCTTAGAAACGGCGGTCAGTTGGAACACTGAAGCTTTCTTT.

This rearrangement joins TRBV7-8 to TRBJ2-3; 8 bases map to TRBD2. The CDR3 has 15 amino acids. CDR1 is SGHVS and CDR2 is FQNEAQ in the germline V gene. With V trimmed by 7 bases and J by 2 bases, 8 bases remained unmatched. The CDR3, as DNA: TGTGCCAGCACCTCACGGGGGGGCTTCACAGATACGCAGTATTTT. Protein sequence: CASTSRGGFTDTQYF.

This chain uses TRBV19 with TRBJ1-5; tentative D call: TRBD1 (5 bases). The ends were cut back, 8 bases at V and 2 bases at J, with 7 bases in the middle. Germline lookup yields CDR1 LNHDA and CDR2 SQIVND (reference sequence). The CDR3 loop spans 12 amino acids. CDR3 sequence (DNA): TGTGCCAGTGGACAACGCAATCAGCCCCAGCATTTT. Translating it yields CASGQRNQPQHF.

The chain couples TRBV5-1 to TRBJ2-3, with D tentatively TRBD2 (5 bases). V was shortened by 4 bases and J by 5 bases, with 14 bases between the two germline ends. This CDR3 is 14 amino acids long. The germline V gene encodes CDR1 SGHRS and CDR2 YFSETQ. CDR3 bases: TGCGCCAGCAGCGTCGTGGTAGAGGGAGATACGCAGTATTTT. Its protein product is CASSVVVEGDTQYF. Looking up the rest from reference TRBV5-1 and TRBJ2-3 gives the full variable domain: KAGVTQTPRYLIKTRGQQVTLSCSPISGHRSVSWYQQTPGQGLQFLFEYFSETQRNKGNFPGRFSGRQFSNSRSEMNVSTLELGDSALYLCASSVVVEGDTQYFGPGTRLTVL.

This clone was seen a single time. V and J are TRBV9 and TRBJ1-4; 7 bases are shared with TRBD1. With 0 bases clipped from V and 5 bases from J, the junction kept 1 base outside the gene matches. The CDR3 totals 14 residues. Looked up from germline, CDR1 is SGDLS and CDR2 is YYNGEE. CDR3 nucleotide sequence: TGTGCCAGCAGCGTAGGACAGGGAAATGAAAAACTGTTTTTT. Its translation: CASSVGQGNEKLFF.

The rearrangement links TRBV15 to TRBJ1-2; TRBD1 matches at 8 bases. V lost 0 bases, J lost 5 bases, and 2 bases stayed unmatched. Germline V gives CDR1 LNHNV, CDR2 YYDKDF (reference sequence). CDR3 length: 14 residues. CDR3 nucleotide sequence: TGTGCCACCAGCAGAGAGGACAGGGTTTATGGCTACACCTTC. Amino acids: CATSREDRVYGYTF. Combining the CDR3 with reference TRBV15 and TRBJ1-2 gives the whole variable domain DAMVIQNPRYQVTQFGKPVTLSCSQTLNHNVMYWYQQKSSQAPKLLFHYYDKDFNNEADTPDNFQSRRPNTSFCFLDIRSPGLGDTAMYLCATSREDRVYGYTFGSGTRLTVV.

The chain combines TRBV4-3 with TRBJ2-1; TRBD2 matches at 8 bases. Germline V gene lookup returns CDR1 LGHNA and CDR2 YSLEER. The V gene end was trimmed by 4 bases and the J gene end by 8 bases; junction bases not matched to a gene: 13. The CDR3 covers 16 residues. This chain's CDR3 is CASSLSGRGIRDEQFF. The CDR3 DNA follows: TGCGCCAGCAGCCTGAGCGGGAGAGGCATACGGGATGAGCAGTTCTTC.

This chain links TRBV3-1 (or the pseudogene TRBV3-2) with TRBJ1-2; the D is unclear. The germline gives CDR1 LGHDT, CDR2 YNNKEL (reference sequence). The CDR3 extends over 15 amino acids. Trimming took 4 bases from V and 0 from J, leaving 12 bases between them. CDR3 DNA: TGTGCCAGCAGCCCGGAGCTCGCTGCTAACTATGGCTACACCTTC. Its protein is CASSPELAANYGYTF.

The V and J genes are TRBV15 and TRBJ1-3; D is ambiguous. The CDR3 has 13 residues. From germline, CDR1 is LNHNV and CDR2 YYDKDF (reference sequence). Trimming pared 5 bases from V and 1 base from J, leaving 6 bases between. The CDR3 sequence is CATSSESGNTIYF. In DNA, the CDR3 is TGTGCCACCAGCTCTGAGTCTGGAAACACCATATATTTT. Full variable domain (remainder filled in from reference TRBV15 and TRBJ1-3): DAMVIQNPRYQVTQFGKPVTLSCSQTLNHNVMYWYQQKSSQAPKLLFHYYDKDFNNEADTPDNFQSRRPNTSFCFLDIRSPGLGDTAMYLCATSSESGNTIYFGEGSWLTVV.